A selection of T cell receptor beta chains follows, all from one sample in a study of PD-1 blockade in classical Hodgkin lymphoma. Sequencing was performed with immunoSEQ multiplex PCR; in TCRdb, only in-frame clones are kept and a portion is missing. This table holds 70,000 to 85,000 clones, about 93% found once. The sample consisted of peripheral blood mononuclear cells (PBMCs), taken at baseline. Every receptor here comes from a human donor with classical Hodgkin lymphoma. The CDR3 runs from the conserved cysteine through the conserved F or W.

J | V | CDR3
TRBJ1-1 | TRBV7-9 | CASSGRTGPPRVVGPAFF
TRBJ1-5 | TRBV18 | CASSPDRGGNQPQHF
TRBJ2-7 | TRBV6-1 | CASRTGTGLSYEQYF
TRBJ1-6 | TRBV18 | CASSPDGENSPLHF
TRBJ2-3 | TRBV10-3 | CAIRIGGATDTQYF
TRBJ1-5 | TRBV29-1 | CSDTTDQPQHF
TRBJ2-7 | TRBV5-1 | CASGPVDGTYEQYF
TRBJ2-1 | TRBV19 | CASSDLAGAYNEQFF
TRBJ2-2 | TRBV5-8 | CASSYELAGGLVWYTGELFF
TRBJ2-7 | TRBV7-9 | CASSPQSAVYEQYF
TRBJ2-7 | TRBV15 | CATSGTGLDLYEQYF
TRBJ1-3 | TRBV28 | CASSFAWVFADSGNTIYF
TRBJ2-1 | TRBV6-4 | CASSDSRVSYNEQFF
TRBJ2-1 | TRBV28 | CASSRGVGLGAYNEQFF
TRBJ2-7 | TRBV11-2 | CASSLDRSSGDPSDYEQYF
TRBJ1-5 | TRBV23-1 | CASSQLGQNSNQPQHF
TRBJ1-3 | TRBV6-5 | CASSYSASGNTIYF